The sequence of this TCR beta chain was determined in a study of blood T cell repertoires in COVID-19. Study-level information: Samples representing acute and convalescent COVID-19 were sourced from the United States, Italy and Spain. T cells, B-cell-depleted T cells, or PBMCs supplied cDNA or gDNA.

TCRdb's copy holds only in-frame clones and misses some; the assay was immunoSEQ multiplex PCR. The sample includes about 180,000 clones, approximately 89% of them seen just once. V was clipped by 3 bases and J by 4 bases, with 15 bases between them. In germline, CDR1 is SEHNR, CDR2 FQNEAQ (reference sequence). The CDR3 covers 15 residues. The chain employs TRBV7-9 and TRBJ1-1; TRBD1 might be the D (5 bases). What was sequenced was PBMCs or T cells enriched from blood (not recorded which). The source is a woman between 35 and 50 years old with acute COVID-19. Written as DNA, the CDR3 is TGTGCCAGCAGCTTTCTCAGGCAGGGAGGCACTGAAGCTTTCTTT. Its translation: CASSFLRQGGTEAFF.